This TCR beta chain originates from a study of blood T cells in healthy people across ages. Every participating donor contributed roughly 11 milliliters of peripheral blood through a draw. Combining a sample-barcoded 5' primer with a J-beta primer mix, a second PCR ran for 7 to 11 cycles. MiXCR, run by TCRdb on the 5' RACE reads, gives a single entry per CDR3 protein. The repertoire includes a few hundred thousand distinct CDR3 sequences, about 27% of them detected once, and 3% to 4% sits in the top ten. Germline trimming cut 6 bases from V and 8 bases from J; bases unmatched to any gene: 5. This CDR3 comprises 14 residues. Another study also made use of these data, one on T cells of mothers and their children. That work contributes: For cDNA synthesis, the complete extracted RNA was used (roughly 1.5 ug per 15 ul).

The chain links TRBV12-3 or TRBV12-4 to TRBJ2-1, with 12 bases fitting TRBD2. The sample consisted of blood. This clonotype was sampled from a boy between 2 and 10 years old in good health. CDR3 residues: CASSSTSGRDEQFF. CDR3 nucleotide sequence: TGTGCCAGCAGCTCGACTAGCGGGAGAGATGAGCAGTTCTTC.